This is a list of T cell receptor beta chains from one sample in a study of T cells in tuberculosis. Produced via immunoSEQ multiplex PCR; TCRdb's table is partial and in-frame only. The sample has 50,000 or so clones, roughly 88% seen once; the top ten hold 20% to 25%. Sequenced input: CD1b-GMM tetramer-negative cells sorted from PBMCs. The receptors stem from an adult woman with latent tuberculosis. CDR3s include the opening cysteine and the closing phenylalanine or tryptophan. Fields, in order: J gene, D gene, V gene, clone size, CDR3 DNA, CDR3 protein. D genes are given only for firm matches. For some rows the clone size is stated as once, few or many, or as a class when expanded; others skip it.

J gene: TRBJ2-7; D gene: .; V gene: TRBV27; clone size: .; CDR3 DNA: TGTGCCAGCAGTTCGGACAGACGGGGCTCCTACGAGCAGTACTTC; CDR3 protein: CASSSDRRGSYEQYF
J gene: TRBJ1-1; D gene: TRBD1; V gene: TRBV10-2; clone size: .; CDR3 DNA: TGCGCCAGCAGTGACCCCAGGGGGCGAGAGACTGAAGCTTTCTTT; CDR3 protein: CASSDPRGRETEAFF
J gene: TRBJ2-3; D gene: .; V gene: TRBV5-4; clone size: .; CDR3 DNA: TGTGCCAGCAGCTTGGAGGGGTCAGGCGTCTCAGATACGCAGTATTTT; CDR3 protein: CASSLEGSGVSDTQYF
J gene: TRBJ2-3; D gene: .; V gene: TRBV7-3; clone size: .; CDR3 DNA: TGTGCCAGCAGCACAGACAGGCAGGATACGCAGTATTTT; CDR3 protein: CASSTDRQDTQYF
J gene: TRBJ1-3; D gene: .; V gene: TRBV11-3; clone size: .; CDR3 DNA: TGTGCCAGCAGCCGTAGAGCTGGAAACACCATATATTTT; CDR3 protein: CASSRRAGNTIYF
J gene: TRBJ2-7; D gene: TRBD1; V gene: TRBV19; clone size: .; CDR3 DNA: TGTGCCAGTAGTCCCGACAGGGTAGTGAACGAGCAGTACTTC; CDR3 protein: CASSPDRVVNEQYF
J gene: TRBJ2-7; D gene: .; V gene: TRBV5-6; clone size: .; CDR3 DNA: TGTGCCAGCAGCCAAGGGCAGGGCGCGGTCTACTACGAGCAGTACTTC; CDR3 protein: CASSQGQGAVYYEQYF
J gene: TRBJ2-7; D gene: TRBD1; V gene: TRBV30; clone size: .; CDR3 DNA: TGTGCCTGGAGCCCCCGACAGGGGGTTTCCTACGAGCAGTACTTC; CDR3 protein: CAWSPRQGVSYEQYF
J gene: TRBJ2-5; D gene: TRBD2; V gene: TRBV11-3; clone size: .; CDR3 DNA: TGTGCCAGCAGCTTAACGGGGGGGCTCGAGGAGACCCAGTACTTC; CDR3 protein: CASSLTGGLEETQYF
J gene: TRBJ1-4; D gene: .; V gene: TRBV6-6; clone size: few; CDR3 DNA: TGTGCCAGCAGTCCCCACAGGGATCTCACGGAAAAACTGTTTTTT; CDR3 protein: CASSPHRDLTEKLFF
J gene: TRBJ1-1; D gene: .; V gene: TRBV7-9; clone size: few; CDR3 DNA: TGTGCCAGCAGCTTAGTGGGCCAGGTTGTAACTGAAGCTTTCTTT; CDR3 protein: CASSLVGQVVTEAFF
J gene: TRBJ1-2; D gene: .; V gene: TRBV7-9; clone size: .; CDR3 DNA: TGTGCCAGCAGCCACCCAGACGGACAAACCCTTTATGGCTACACCTTC; CDR3 protein: CASSHPDGQTLYGYTF
J gene: TRBJ2-1; D gene: TRBD1; V gene: TRBV2; clone size: once; CDR3 DNA: TGTGCCAGCCCCCGACGACAGGGGTCGGTCTACAATGAGCAGTTCTTC; CDR3 protein: CASPRRQGSVYNEQFF
J gene: TRBJ1-2; D gene: TRBD1; V gene: TRBV19; clone size: once; CDR3 DNA: TGTGCCAGCACGGACCTCCGACAGGGAATCTATGGCTACACCTTC; CDR3 protein: CASTDLRQGIYGYTF
J gene: TRBJ1-1; D gene: TRBD1; V gene: TRBV18; clone size: .; CDR3 DNA: TGTGCCAGCTCACCGGGACAGGGTGGGACTGAAGCTTTCTTT; CDR3 protein: CASSPGQGGTEAFF
J gene: TRBJ1-3; D gene: .; V gene: TRBV29-1; clone size: .; CDR3 DNA: TGCAGCGTCGGTAAGGCGGGGACGAGCGGAAACACCATATATTTT; CDR3 protein: CSVGKAGTSGNTIYF
J gene: TRBJ2-2; D gene: TRBD1; V gene: TRBV2; clone size: .; CDR3 DNA: TGTGCCAGCAGTGGACAGGGGAGGACCGGGGAGCTGTTTTTT; CDR3 protein: CASSGQGRTGELFF
J gene: TRBJ1-1; D gene: .; V gene: TRBV14; clone size: .; CDR3 DNA: TGTGCCAGCAGCCAATCCGGGAATTTGAACACTGAAGCTTTCTTT; CDR3 protein: CASSQSGNLNTEAFF
J gene: TRBJ2-1; D gene: .; V gene: TRBV15; clone size: .; CDR3 DNA: TGTGCCACCAGCAGGCAAGAGGGACATTCCTACAATGAGCAGTTCTTC; CDR3 protein: CATSRQEGHSYNEQFF
J gene: TRBJ1-3; D gene: .; V gene: TRBV6-6; clone size: .; CDR3 DNA: TGTGCCAGCAGGAAAACAGGGAACTCTGGAAACACCATATATTTT; CDR3 protein: CASRKTGNSGNTIYF
J gene: TRBJ2-1; D gene: .; V gene: TRBV6-6; clone size: once; CDR3 DNA: TGTGCCAGCAGTATAGGAAGTCGAAGCGGAAATGAGCAGTTCTTC; CDR3 protein: CASSIGSRSGNEQFF
J gene: TRBJ2-5; D gene: TRBD2; V gene: TRBV14; clone size: .; CDR3 DNA: TGTGCCAGCAGCCAAGATTTCCCCCAGCGGGGGACCCTCCAAGAGACCCAGTACTTC; CDR3 protein: CASSQDFPQRGTLQETQYF
J gene: TRBJ2-3; D gene: TRBD2; V gene: TRBV30; clone size: .; CDR3 DNA: TGTGCCTGGACTTTGGGACTAGCGAGCACAGATACGCAGTATTTT; CDR3 protein: CAWTLGLASTDTQYF
J gene: TRBJ2-1; D gene: .; V gene: TRBV4-2; clone size: once; CDR3 DNA: TGTGCCAGCAGCCAAGCACAGGGGGGGGCCGATGAGCAGTTCTTC; CDR3 protein: CASSQAQGGADEQFF
J gene: TRBJ1-2; D gene: TRBD1; V gene: TRBV29-1; clone size: .; CDR3 DNA: TGCAGCGTGGACACAGGGGGGGGCTACACCTTC; CDR3 protein: CSVDTGGGYTF
J gene: TRBJ2-2; D gene: TRBD1; V gene: TRBV4-2; clone size: once; CDR3 DNA: TGTGCCAGCAGCCAAGAAGACAGGGCCACCGGGGAGCTGTTTTTT; CDR3 protein: CASSQEDRATGELFF
J gene: TRBJ1-3; D gene: .; V gene: TRBV7-2; clone size: .; CDR3 DNA: TGTGCCAGCAGCTTTTCAGGAAACACCATATATTTT; CDR3 protein: CASSFSGNTIYF
J gene: TRBJ2-1; D gene: TRBD2; V gene: TRBV19; clone size: .; CDR3 DNA: TGTGCCAGTAGCGCGAGCGGGAGAACCTACAATGAGCAGTTCTTC; CDR3 protein: CASSASGRTYNEQFF
J gene: TRBJ2-2; D gene: .; V gene: TRBV30; clone size: .; CDR3 DNA: TGTGCCTGGAGTGTACAGTTGGTCACCGGGGAGCTGTTTTTT; CDR3 protein: CAWSVQLVTGELFF
J gene: TRBJ1-1; D gene: .; V gene: TRBV7-8; clone size: .; CDR3 DNA: TGTGCCAGCAGCCGAACGGGGCGGGGGTGGACTGAAGCTTTCTTT; CDR3 protein: CASSRTGRGWTEAFF
J gene: TRBJ2-2; D gene: TRBD1; V gene: TRBV5-1; clone size: few; CDR3 DNA: TGCGCCAGCAAAGCAGGGGGCCAGAACACCGGGGAGCTGTTTTTT; CDR3 protein: CASKAGGQNTGELFF
J gene: TRBJ1-5; D gene: .; V gene: TRBV2; clone size: .; CDR3 DNA: TGTGCCAGCAGTGAGAGAGGGCAGGTCCTTTATCAGCCCCAGCATTTT; CDR3 protein: CASSERGQVLYQPQHF
J gene: TRBJ2-7; D gene: .; V gene: TRBV28; clone size: once; CDR3 DNA: TGTGCCAGCAGTATTACAGGGAACGAGCAGTACTTC; CDR3 protein: CASSITGNEQYF
J gene: TRBJ1-5; D gene: .; V gene: TRBV2; clone size: .; CDR3 DNA: TGTGCCAGCAGTGTGGAGGAGCATCAGCCCCAGCATTTT; CDR3 protein: CASSVEEHQPQHF
J gene: TRBJ1-1; D gene: .; V gene: TRBV5-1; clone size: .; CDR3 DNA: TGCGCCAGCAGTGAGAGGCTGGGAGGGGGGGAAGCTTTCTTT; CDR3 protein: CASSERLGGGEAFF
J gene: TRBJ1-2; D gene: .; V gene: TRBV28; clone size: .; CDR3 DNA: TGTGCCAGCAGTACCAGGGAACTACATGGCTACACCTTC; CDR3 protein: CASSTRELHGYTF
J gene: TRBJ2-7; D gene: TRBD2; V gene: TRBV15; clone size: .; CDR3 DNA: TGTGCCACCAGCAGAGATAATACACTAGCGGGCCACGAGCAGTACTTC; CDR3 protein: CATSRDNTLAGHEQYF
J gene: TRBJ1-2; D gene: TRBD1; V gene: TRBV27; clone size: .; CDR3 DNA: TGTGCCAGCAGTTTGTCGACAGGGGATAGTGGCTACACCTTC; CDR3 protein: CASSLSTGDSGYTF
J gene: TRBJ1-2; D gene: .; V gene: TRBV18; clone size: .; CDR3 DNA: TGTGCCAGCTCACCCCTGGAGCGGGGTTACACCTTC; CDR3 protein: CASSPLERGYTF
J gene: TRBJ1-5; D gene: .; V gene: TRBV19; clone size: once; CDR3 DNA: TGTGCCAGTAGGGGCGGGGGGTCTAATAGCAATCAGCCCCAGCATTTT; CDR3 protein: CASRGGGSNSNQPQHF
J gene: TRBJ2-5; D gene: .; V gene: TRBV6-5; clone size: .; CDR3 DNA: TGTGCCAGCACCAGCATTTCCGGGGAAGAGACCCAGTACTTC; CDR3 protein: CASTSISGEETQYF
J gene: TRBJ2-1; D gene: TRBD2; V gene: TRBV7-2; clone size: .; CDR3 DNA: TGTGCCAGCAGCTTTTCGGGGGGTTCCTACAATGAGCAGTTCTTC; CDR3 protein: CASSFSGGSYNEQFF
J gene: TRBJ2-2; D gene: TRBD1; V gene: TRBV5-1; clone size: .; CDR3 DNA: TGCGCCAGCAGCTCGACAGGGCTCACCGGGGAGCTGTTTTTT; CDR3 protein: CASSSTGLTGELFF
J gene: TRBJ1-4; D gene: .; V gene: TRBV28; clone size: .; CDR3 DNA: TGTGCCTCCTGGGGGCGCGATGAAAAACTGTTTTTT; CDR3 protein: CASWGRDEKLFF